The clone carrying this T cell receptor (beta chain) was picked up a small number of times. The antigen remains unidentified. The sample comes from a study of T-cell memory formation after mild COVID-19. Study-wide points: Some SARS-CoV-2-responding clones were already detected in memory before infection.

From the 5' RACE reads, TCRdb called clonotypes with MiXCR, one entry per CDR3 protein. The profile shows some 350,000 distinct CDR3 sequences, approximately 13% of them singletons. Germline CDR1 reads MNHEY; CDR2 reads SMNVEV (reference sequence). The V end was cut by 5 bases, the J end by 4 bases, with 17 bases between. This CDR3 spans 15 amino acids. The receptor comes from a man younger than 35 who had mild COVID-19 (a few samples of this study predate the infection). Cell type and time point are not known. The sequencing sample was made of PBMCs or a T cell subset sorted from them (not recorded which). This chain uses TRBV27 with TRBJ1-2; D gene uncertain. The CDR3 coding sequence is TGTGCCAGCAGTCGCGGGCCGCGAGGAGTCTATGGCTACACCTTC. This codes for CASSRGPRGVYGYTF.